A selection of T cell receptor beta chains follows, all from one sample in a study of blood T cell repertoires in COVID-19. Libraries were prepared by immunoSEQ multiplex PCR; TCRdb keeps only in-frame clonotypes and omits some of them. The profile shows 100,000 to 150,000 clones, 84% of them singletons. Sequenced sample: peripheral blood. The source is a woman aged 25 to 45 who had recovered from COVID-19. CDR3s leave out the opening cysteine and the closing phenylalanine or tryptophan.

v_gene	j_gene	CDR3aa
TRBV5-1	TRBJ2-5	ASSLVVGQGYQETQY
TRBV3-1/TRBV3-2	TRBJ1-4	ASSQRTRVNGEKLF
TRBV12-5	TRBJ1-4	ASGLVADFKFDEKLF
TRBV30	TRBJ1-5	AWNRGSNQPQH
TRBV7-6	TRBJ1-2	ASSLGRDRGYT
TRBV6-1	TRBJ2-7	ASSENTGGPYEQY
TRBV3-1/TRBV3-2	TRBJ2-3	ASSLEGGIDTQY
TRBV2	TRBJ1-2	ASRPGTNYGYT
TRBV24-1	TRBJ2-1	ATSDSGGEHYNEQF
TRBV2	TRBJ1-5	ASSPGQGDHSNQPQH
TRBV29-1	TRBJ1-1	SVEVGQTLAEAF
TRBV11-2	TRBJ1-4	ASSLGSNRPNEKLF
TRBV29-1	TRBJ1-2	SVDGLDRSASYGYT
TRBV2	TRBJ2-3	ASSATSGRTDTQY
TRBV7-6	TRBJ1-1	ASSLTSGTNTEAF
TRBV2	TRBJ2-5	ASSVGSGGEKTQY
TRBV2	TRBJ1-6	ASADRGGDNSPLH
TRBV27	TRBJ2-1	ASSSESGSWDEQF
TRBV6-1	TRBJ1-1	ASSEEGAVNTEAF
TRBV5-4	TRBJ2-7	ASSLGLAGPYEQY
TRBV2	TRBJ1-5	ASRRPTGDQPQH
TRBV2	TRBJ1-2	ASSVRRDNYGYT
TRBV5-6	TRBJ1-1	ASSFGTGDTEAF
TRBV19	TRBJ1-5	VRGGVRNQPQH
TRBV27	TRBJ1-6	ASRIGQGSNSPLH
TRBV24-1	TRBJ2-7	ATGTGSHPTDEQY
TRBV5-1	TRBJ1-6	ASSPQENSPLH
TRBV11-2	TRBJ2-3	ASSLGASGSRTDTQY
TRBV6-6	TRBJ2-7	ASSYSGGPSYEQY
TRBV5-1	TRBJ2-1	ACSGSYNEQF
TRBV5-6	TRBJ2-7	ASSFSLNYEQY
TRBV18	TRBJ1-1	ASSPSVQMNTEAF
TRBV4-1	TRBJ1-1	ASSQKGQENTEAF
TRBV5-1	TRBJ1-1	ASSIPGTGVNTEAF
TRBV15	TRBJ2-7	ATSRGRVSYEQY
TRBV27	TRBJ2-7	ASSLGREFDEQY
TRBV21-1	TRBJ2-2	ASSKERTGITGELF
TRBV12-3/TRBV12-4	TRBJ1-5	ASSPGSNQPQH
TRBV19	TRBJ1-2	ASSISEAFRGYT
TRBV3-1/TRBV3-2	TRBJ2-5	ASSPPGLSGRWVETQY
TRBV6-1	TRBJ1-4	ASSEAGTVIEKLF
TRBV14	TRBJ2-1	ASSQDPGVYNEQF
TRBV5-6	TRBJ2-3	ASSFKGQSTDTQY
TRBV9	TRBJ1-1	ASSPPPGSSEAF
TRBV3-1/TRBV3-2	TRBJ2-3	ASSQGPGLAGVASDTQY
TRBV20-1	TRBJ2-1	SASYGTGKGNEQF
TRBV7-9	TRBJ1-5	ASSSSTGNQPQH
TRBV7-6	TRBJ2-6	ASSLLSREGANVLT
TRBV27	TRBJ1-6	ASSPQGGSPLH
TRBV29-1	TRBJ2-3	SVDRSTDTQY